The rows below give T cell receptor beta chains drawn from one sample of a study of CXCR3-negative and CXCR3-positive naive CD8 T cells. With the 5' RACE reads reprocessed, TCRdb shows one record per CDR3 protein and no DNA. This listing includes fewer than 80,000 distinct CDR3 sequences. The specimen was naive CXCR3- CD8+ T cells from blood. These TCRs come from a human donor in good health. Some clones in this sample may be carry-over from other donors' samples. Both conserved end residues are part of each CDR3. Clone size is given for some rows only: seen once, a few or many times, or a class if the clone is expanded.

j_gene: TRBJ1-5
abundance: NA
v_gene: TRBV20-1
CDR3aa: CSARLKPGQGYDSNQPQHF

j_gene: TRBJ2-1
abundance: NA
v_gene: TRBV7-9
CDR3aa: CASSLAKEAEQFF

j_gene: TRBJ2-4
abundance: NA
v_gene: TRBV28
CDR3aa: CASSFFSGFAKNIQYF

j_gene: TRBJ1-3
abundance: NA
v_gene: TRBV25-1
CDR3aa: CTSRIGNTIYF

j_gene: TRBJ2-7
abundance: NA
v_gene: TRBV9
CDR3aa: CASSVELGSNEQYF

j_gene: TRBJ1-1
abundance: medium-sized
v_gene: TRBV7-6
CDR3aa: CASSLDARMNTEAFF

j_gene: TRBJ2-3
abundance: NA
v_gene: TRBV29-1
CDR3aa: CSAVELWGQTTDTQYF

j_gene: TRBJ2-3
abundance: NA
v_gene: TRBV20-1
CDR3aa: CSAILGLQTMDTQYF

j_gene: TRBJ1-2
abundance: NA
v_gene: TRBV5-1
CDR3aa: CASSLDGGAGPTF

j_gene: TRBJ2-7
abundance: NA
v_gene: TRBV29-1
CDR3aa: CSVESLRAGAYEQYF

j_gene: TRBJ1-2
abundance: NA
v_gene: TRBV25-1
CDR3aa: CASSDWTTGKNYGYTF

j_gene: TRBJ2-3
abundance: NA
v_gene: TRBV4-2
CDR3aa: CASSQDLGTSGTDTQYF

j_gene: TRBJ1-5
abundance: NA
v_gene: TRBV28
CDR3aa: CASSLSGQGVQPQHF

j_gene: TRBJ2-1
abundance: NA
v_gene: TRBV4-1
CDR3aa: CASSQLGSYNEQFF

j_gene: TRBJ1-5
abundance: NA
v_gene: TRBV6-1
CDR3aa: CASIPGTGDSNQPQHF

j_gene: TRBJ2-1
abundance: NA
v_gene: TRBV14
CDR3aa: CASSHGLGQIGYNEQFF

j_gene: TRBJ2-3
abundance: NA
v_gene: TRBV29-1
CDR3aa: CSVEGFLSTDTQYF

j_gene: TRBJ2-7
abundance: NA
v_gene: TRBV11-2
CDR3aa: CASSFGTESYEQYF

j_gene: TRBJ2-1
abundance: NA
v_gene: TRBV5-6
CDR3aa: CASYWGHASSYNEQFF

j_gene: TRBJ2-1
abundance: NA
v_gene: TRBV19
CDR3aa: CATYAGRGFYNEQFF

j_gene: TRBJ2-1
abundance: NA
v_gene: TRBV12-3/TRBV12-4
CDR3aa: CASSMGLSQYNEQFF

j_gene: TRBJ2-1
abundance: NA
v_gene: TRBV12-3/TRBV12-4
CDR3aa: CASSSRASGDNYNEQFF

j_gene: TRBJ1-1
abundance: NA
v_gene: TRBV19
CDR3aa: CASSMSLGQGSDTEAFF

j_gene: TRBJ2-5
abundance: NA
v_gene: TRBV7-6
CDR3aa: CASSLGTAPIGRTQYF

j_gene: TRBJ2-2
abundance: NA
v_gene: TRBV12-3/TRBV12-4
CDR3aa: CASSPLPRSNTGELFF

j_gene: TRBJ2-7
abundance: NA
v_gene: TRBV29-1
CDR3aa: CSVGQVGPYEQYF

j_gene: TRBJ2-4
abundance: NA
v_gene: TRBV10-3
CDR3aa: CAISESTRGKNIQYF

j_gene: TRBJ2-1
abundance: NA
v_gene: TRBV29-1
CDR3aa: CSVEDLGGVYNEQFF